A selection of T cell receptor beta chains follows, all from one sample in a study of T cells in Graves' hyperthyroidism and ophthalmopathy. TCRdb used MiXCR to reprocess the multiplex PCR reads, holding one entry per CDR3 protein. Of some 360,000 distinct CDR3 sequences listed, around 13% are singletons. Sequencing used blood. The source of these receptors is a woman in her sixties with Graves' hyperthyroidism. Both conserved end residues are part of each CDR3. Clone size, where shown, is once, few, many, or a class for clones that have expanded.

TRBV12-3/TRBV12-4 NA CASSLGSAYGTDTQYF
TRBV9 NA CASSSARTPSSYEQYF
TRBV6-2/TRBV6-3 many CASSTPLRQGEQFF
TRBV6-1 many CASSVPLLPWSYTF
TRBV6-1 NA CASSRFDRSNNSPLHF
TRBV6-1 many CASTPSFGGIHEQYF
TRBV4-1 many CASSQMLKGGGDEAFF
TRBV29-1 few CSVEMRHFTDTQYF
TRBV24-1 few CATSQANYGYTF
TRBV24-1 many CATSDLRTASTDTQYF
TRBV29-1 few CSVVGLSNEQFF
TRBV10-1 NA CASSEWEGRLFF
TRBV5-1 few CASSLDSWTEAFF
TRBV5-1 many CASSKGTSGISYEQYF
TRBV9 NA CASSDGTTTDNEQFF
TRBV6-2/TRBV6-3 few CASKYPGGTEAFF
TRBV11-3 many CASSPGQAGGETQYF
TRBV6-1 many CASSFRGRLNTEAFF
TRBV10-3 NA CAIRPPGSYEQYF
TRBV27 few CASSFLSFDSPLHF
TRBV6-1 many CASSLRHIESSYNSPLHF
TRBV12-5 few CASGLVLQRNEQFF
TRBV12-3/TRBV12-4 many CASSPRPGGELFF
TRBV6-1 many CASRTVRARGYTF
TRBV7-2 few CASSLGTGFDSPLHF
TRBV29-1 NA CSVGGQGNQPQHF